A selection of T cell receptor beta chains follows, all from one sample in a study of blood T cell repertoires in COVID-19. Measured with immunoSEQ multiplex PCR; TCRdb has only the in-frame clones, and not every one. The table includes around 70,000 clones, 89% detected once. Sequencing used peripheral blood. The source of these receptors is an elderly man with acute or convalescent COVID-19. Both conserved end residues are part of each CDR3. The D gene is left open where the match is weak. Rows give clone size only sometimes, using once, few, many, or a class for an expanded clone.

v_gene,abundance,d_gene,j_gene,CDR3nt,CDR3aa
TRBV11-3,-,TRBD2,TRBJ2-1,TGTGCCAGCAGCTCGGGACTAGATGAGCAGTTCTTC,CASSSGLDEQFF
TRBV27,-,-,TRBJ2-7,TGTGCCAGCAGTTTTTCCCGCCGGGGTAGCTCCTACGAGCAGTACTTC,CASSFSRRGSSYEQYF
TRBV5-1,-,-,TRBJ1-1,TGCGCCAGCAGCTTGACTCGAGGGACTGAAGCTTTCTTT,CASSLTRGTEAFF
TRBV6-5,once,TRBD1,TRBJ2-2,TGTGCCAGGGGACAGGGTGTGACCGGGGAGCTGTTTTTT,CARGQGVTGELFF
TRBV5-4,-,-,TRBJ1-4,TGTGCCAGCAGCTTGGGTAGCCCTAATGAAAAACTGTTTTTT,CASSLGSPNEKLFF
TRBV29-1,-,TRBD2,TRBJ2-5,TGCAGCGTTGAGAACGGTCCGGGACTAGCGGGTGGGGAGACCCAGTACTTC,CSVENGPGLAGGETQYF
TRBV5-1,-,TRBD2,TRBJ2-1,TGCGCCAGCAGCTTTCTAGCGGGGGGGCCACCTGAGCAGTTCTTC,CASSFLAGGPPEQFF
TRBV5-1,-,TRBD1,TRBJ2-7,TGCGCCAGCAGCCCCGGGGGGACAGGGAACTACGAGCAGTACTTC,CASSPGGTGNYEQYF
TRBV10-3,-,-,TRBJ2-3,TGTGCCATCAGTCGATTGGCGGGATTGAGCACAGATACGCAGTATTTT,CAISRLAGLSTDTQYF
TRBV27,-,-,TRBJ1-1,TGTGCCAGCAGTTTATCGATCGGAGGGAACACTGAAGCTTTCTTT,CASSLSIGGNTEAFF
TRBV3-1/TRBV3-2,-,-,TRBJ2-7,TGTGCCAGCAGCCAAGGGGTCCAGGGCTACTCCTACGAGCAGTACTTC,CASSQGVQGYSYEQYF
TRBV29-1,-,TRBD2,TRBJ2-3,TGCAGCGTTGAGGGCGGGAGGAAAAGTGATACGCAGTATTTT,CSVEGGRKSDTQYF
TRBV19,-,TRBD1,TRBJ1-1,TGTGCCAGTAGTCAACAGGGGGCGAACACTGAAGCTTTCTTT,CASSQQGANTEAFF
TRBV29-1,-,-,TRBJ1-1,TGCAGCGTTGAAAAGGGGCCCACTGAAGCTTTCTTT,CSVEKGPTEAFF
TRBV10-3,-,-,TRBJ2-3,TGTGCCATCACAGCGGTCCGGGGAGATACGCAGTATTTT,CAITAVRGDTQYF
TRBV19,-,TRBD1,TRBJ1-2,TGTGCCAGTAGTATACAGGGGGCCCCTTTCCCATATGGCTACACCTTC,CASSIQGAPFPYGYTF
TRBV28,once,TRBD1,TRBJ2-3,TGTGCCAGCAGCTCCCTGGGGACAGGGGGCACAGATACGCAGTATTTT,CASSSLGTGGTDTQYF
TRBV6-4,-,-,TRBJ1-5,TGTGCCAGCAGTGAGGGGGCGCGGCAGCCCCAGCATTTT,CASSEGARQPQHF
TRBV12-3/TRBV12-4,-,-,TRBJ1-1,TGTGCCAGCAGTTTTACAGGGAACACTGAAGCTTTCTTT,CASSFTGNTEAFF
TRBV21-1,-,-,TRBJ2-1,TGTGCCAGCAGTAGCCAAGGGAGGGACTCGCGGCGAACTATAGACAATGAGCAGTTCTTC,CASSSQGRDSRRTIDNEQFF
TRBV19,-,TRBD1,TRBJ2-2,TGTGCCAGTAGAGACAGGGGGGTGAACACCGGGGAGCTGTTTTTT,CASRDRGVNTGELFF
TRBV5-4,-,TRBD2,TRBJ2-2,TGTGCCAGCAGCTCCAGGACTAGAAACACCGGGGAGCTGTTTTTT,CASSSRTRNTGELFF
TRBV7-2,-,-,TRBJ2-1,TGTGCCAGCAGCTTAGTAGTCAAGAGCCGGGATGAGCAGTTCTTC,CASSLVVKSRDEQFF
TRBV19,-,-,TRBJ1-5,TGTGCCAGTAGTACCCTCGACAGCGGGGGGCCATCGCATTTT,CASSTLDSGGPSHF
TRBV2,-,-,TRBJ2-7,TGTGCCAGCAGTCCCCGGGGAGGCTCCTACGAGCAGTACTTC,CASSPRGGSYEQYF
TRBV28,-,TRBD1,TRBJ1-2,TGTGCCAGCAGTTTAAGTAGACAGGGTGAGGGGAACTATGGCTACACCTTC,CASSLSRQGEGNYGYTF
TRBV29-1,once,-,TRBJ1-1,TGCAGCGGACAGTTGAACACTGAAGCTTTCTTT,CSGQLNTEAFF
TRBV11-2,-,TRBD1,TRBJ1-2,TGTGCCAGCAGCTTTACACCCATCGGGACAGGGGATGACTATGGCTACACCTTC,CASSFTPIGTGDDYGYTF
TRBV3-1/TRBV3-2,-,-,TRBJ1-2,TGTGCCAGCAGCCAAGGAACCGGGAACGCCTATGGCTACACCTTC,CASSQGTGNAYGYTF
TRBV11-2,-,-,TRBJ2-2,TGTGCCAGCAGGGTTTGGGCCCACACCGGGGAGCTGTTTTTT,CASRVWAHTGELFF
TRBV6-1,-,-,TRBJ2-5,TGTGCCAGCAGTGAGTGGAAGCGGGAGACCCAGTACTTC,CASSEWKRETQYF
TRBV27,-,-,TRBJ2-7,TGTGCCAGCAGTTTTTCCCCCACAGGGAGGGAGTACTTC,CASSFSPTGREYF
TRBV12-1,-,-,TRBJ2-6,TGTGCCAGCAGCCTGTCGGGAAGAGGGGCCAACGTCCTGACTTTC,CASSLSGRGANVLTF
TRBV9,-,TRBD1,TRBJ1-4,TGTGCCAGCAGCGTAGGCCAGGGGGCGGGCGAAAAACTGTTTTTT,CASSVGQGAGEKLFF
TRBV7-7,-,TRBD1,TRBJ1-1,TGTGCTAGCAGCCCCCTGTCGGGACAGGGAAACGCTGAAGCTTTCTTT,CASSPLSGQGNAEAFF
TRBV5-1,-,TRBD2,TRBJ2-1,TGCGCCAGCAGTTCGGGACTAGCGGCTTACAATGAGCAGTTCTTC,CASSSGLAAYNEQFF
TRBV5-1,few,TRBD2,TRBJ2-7,TGCGCCAGCAGCGAAGGACTAGCGGGGCTCTACGAGCAGTACTTC,CASSEGLAGLYEQYF
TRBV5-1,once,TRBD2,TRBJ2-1,TGCGCCAGCAGCTTCTCAGCGGGGTACAATGAGCAGTTCTTC,CASSFSAGYNEQFF
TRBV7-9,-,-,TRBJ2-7,TGTGCCAGCAGCTTCGAGGGGGGGCCCTACGAGCAGTACTTC,CASSFEGGPYEQYF
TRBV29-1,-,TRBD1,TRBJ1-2,TGCAGCGCCAACTCAGGGGGAAGAGGCTACACCTTC,CSANSGGRGYTF
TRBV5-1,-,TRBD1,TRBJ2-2,TGCGCCAGCAATCGAGGGGGCGACGAAACCGGGGAGCTGTTTTTT,CASNRGGDETGELFF
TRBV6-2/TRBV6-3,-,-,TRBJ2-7,TGTGCCAGCAGTGGGGGGGACAGGTTTCTACGAGCGCAGTACTTC,CASSGGDRFLRAQYF
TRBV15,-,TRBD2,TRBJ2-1,TGTGCCACCAGCAGAGATGAACGACTAGCGGGAGACAATGAGCAGTTCTTC,CATSRDERLAGDNEQFF
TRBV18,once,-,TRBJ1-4,TGTGCCAGCTCACCGACAGGACGGAGTAATGAAAAACTGTTTTTT,CASSPTGRSNEKLFF
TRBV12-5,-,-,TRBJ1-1,TGTGCTAGTGGTTTGTCACGCGGGGGAACGATTGAAGCTTTCTTT,CASGLSRGGTIEAFF
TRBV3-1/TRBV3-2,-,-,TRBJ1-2,TGTGCCAGCAGCCATAGGACACCGTATGGCTACACCTTC,CASSHRTPYGYTF